The source of this T cell receptor beta chain is a study of a mutant IDH1 vaccine in newly diagnosed glioma. Study context: Patients came in for eight vaccinations, in weeks 1, 3, 5, 7, 11, 15, 19 and 23. Commencement of vaccination occurred 4-6 weeks following radiotherapy alone, or concurrently with temozolomide cycles.

Stated time point: week 11, during vaccination. The study gave 300 ug of mutant IDH1 20-mer peptide per vaccine dose, with topical imiquimod. Those who donated had recent WHO grade 3 or 4 IDH1-mutant, ATRX-lost astrocytomas. Points on this clone: Its antigen is not known.

TCRdb keeps only in-frame clones here, not all; method: immunoSEQ multiplex PCR. The profile shows roughly 110,000 clones, 90% of them singletons. The CDR3 is made up of 16 amino acids. Germline V gives CDR1 MDHEN, CDR2 SYDVKM. J lost 6 bases, V lost 5 bases, and 14 bases had no gene match. V gene TRBV28 combines with J gene TRBJ2-3, with TRBD1 matching over 7 bases. The starting material was PBMCs, obtained from a glioma patient whose treatment included an IDH1 peptide vaccine. This TCR came from a woman in her forties or fifties with glioma. The CDR3 loop is CASSLITGEGADTQYF. The CDR3 DNA is TGTGCCAGCAGTCTGATAACAGGGGAAGGGGCCGATACGCAGTATTTT.